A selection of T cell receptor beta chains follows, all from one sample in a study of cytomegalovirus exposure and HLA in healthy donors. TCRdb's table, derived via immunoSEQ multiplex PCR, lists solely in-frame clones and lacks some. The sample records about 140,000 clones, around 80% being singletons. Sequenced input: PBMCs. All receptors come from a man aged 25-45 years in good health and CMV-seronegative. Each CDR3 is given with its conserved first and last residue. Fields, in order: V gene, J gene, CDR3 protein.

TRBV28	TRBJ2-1	CASSGDPYNEQFF
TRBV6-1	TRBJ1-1	CASSETGGSEAFF
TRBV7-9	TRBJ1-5	CASSLGQGVNSNQPQHF
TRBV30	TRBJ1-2	CAWSVLPTGYGYTF
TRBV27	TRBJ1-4	CASSLGSGTRREKLFF
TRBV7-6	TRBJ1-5	CASSLGTNQPQHF
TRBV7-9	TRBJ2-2	CASSPRPGSQRRSNGELFF
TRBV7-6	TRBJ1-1	CASRLLDSSEAFF
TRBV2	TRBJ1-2	CASSLRQGGGYTF
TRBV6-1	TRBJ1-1	CASTKWTGMNTEAFF
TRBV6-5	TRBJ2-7	CASPLAGRRNEQYF
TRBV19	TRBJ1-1	CASSMRLGQGNTEAFF
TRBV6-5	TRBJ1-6	CASTEQGAGSPLNF
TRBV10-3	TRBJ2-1	CAITERDRGENEQFF
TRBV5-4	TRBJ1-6	CASSLGRSERLHF
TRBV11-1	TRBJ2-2	CASTRAGGRTGELFF
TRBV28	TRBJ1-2	CASSIAGTGPSNYGYTF
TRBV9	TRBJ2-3	CASSVGSSDTQYF
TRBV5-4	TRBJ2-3	CASRRDRGEDTQYF
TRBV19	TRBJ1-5	CASSLDRGRGSNQPQHF
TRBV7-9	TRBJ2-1	CASSLAGGYNEQFF
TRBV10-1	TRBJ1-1	CASRQDPNTEAFF
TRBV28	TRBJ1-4	CASSRGGNEKLFF
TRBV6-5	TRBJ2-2	CASSWSRVTGELFF
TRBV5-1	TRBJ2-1	CASSSDLNNEQFF
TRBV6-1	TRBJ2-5	CASSERRGGTGQETQYF
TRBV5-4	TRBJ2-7	CASSYPRWRGGDYEQYF
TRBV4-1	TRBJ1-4	CASSSPQGKNEKLFF
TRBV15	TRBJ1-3	CATSRDRGHGNTIYF
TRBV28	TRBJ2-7	CASSHSGTGGNEQYF
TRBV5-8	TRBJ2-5	CASRGGGGHQETQYF
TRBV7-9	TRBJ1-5	CASSLAEGADQPQHF
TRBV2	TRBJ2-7	CASSEWGQYEQYF
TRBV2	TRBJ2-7	CASTRTGYEQYF
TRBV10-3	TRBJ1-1	CAIGNPGLREAFF
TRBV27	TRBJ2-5	CASNSVGETQYF
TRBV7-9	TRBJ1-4	CASSLGQGDEKLFF
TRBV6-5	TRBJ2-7	CASSPGGEQYF
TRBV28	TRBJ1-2	CASSLRDRSYGYTF
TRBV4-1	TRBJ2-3	CASSQATSGDTDTQYF
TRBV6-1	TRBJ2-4	CASGTGLAKNIQYF
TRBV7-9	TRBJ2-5	CSSSQNRVLETQYF
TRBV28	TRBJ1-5	CASSPPDRVNSNQPQHF
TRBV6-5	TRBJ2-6	CASRRGYGVLTF
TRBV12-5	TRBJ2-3	CASGFGQGPDTQYF
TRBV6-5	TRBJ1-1	CASSRQGLNTEAFF
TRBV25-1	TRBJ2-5	CASSEGRGQETQYF
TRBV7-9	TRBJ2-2	CASSFRDRAIGVTGELFF
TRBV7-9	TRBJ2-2	CASSQPHDYIYDTGELFF
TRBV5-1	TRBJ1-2	CASSWGVTQINGYTF
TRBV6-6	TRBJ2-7	CASSSTSGTGPYEQYF
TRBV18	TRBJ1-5	CASSPDRGGQPQHF
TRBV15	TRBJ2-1	CATSGRSDREGVSPSNEQFF
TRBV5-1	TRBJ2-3	CASSSLGMVPGTGITDTQYF
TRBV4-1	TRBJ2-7	CASSQGLAGAYEQYF
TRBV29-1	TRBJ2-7	CSVGYAAGYEQYF
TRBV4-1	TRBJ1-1	CASSNRGLTEAFF
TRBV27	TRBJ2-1	CASSLASGGYNEQFF
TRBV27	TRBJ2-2	CASSPMVTSGGNTGELFF
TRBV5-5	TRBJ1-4	CASSLDRGTTTNEKLFF